One T cell receptor (beta chain) is described in this entry. Its antigen is undetermined. These data belong to a study of T cell clones after liver transplantation. For the study at large: A pre-transplant mixed lymphocyte reaction with TCRbeta sequencing defined graft-donor-reactive clones followed in post-transplant blood. Blood was drawn pre-transplant, before withdrawal, and after full or failed withdrawal. HCV positivity affected three of eight recipients; the rest lacked autoimmune or viral indications. Whole-study results and caveats: Compared with third party-reactive sequences, donor-reactive ones declined more, independent of withdrawal success.

The ends lost 4 bases at V and 0 bases at J; junction bases unmatched: 7. The CDR3 is made up of 15 amino acids. Looked up from germline, CDR1 is SGHRS and CDR2 is YFSETQ. Method: immunoSEQ multiplex PCR; TCRdb's copy keeps in-frame clones and lacks some. In the table there are around 100,000 clones, around 80% of which are singletons. The source material was CD4+ T cells from blood, sampled around 44 months after liver transplant. This chain uses TRBV5-1 with TRBJ2-7; 7 positions match TRBD1. This receptor was identified in a human patient who received a liver transplant. The graft donor may have contributed some T cells. The CDR3 coding sequence is TGCGCCAGCAGCCGCGGACAGGACAGCTCCTACGAGCAGTACTTC. It translates to CASSRGQDSSYEQYF.